Given below is one T cell receptor (beta chain) in context. RNA extraction was followed by reverse transcription into cDNA, which acted as the sequencing template. Sequencing used immunoSEQ multiplex PCR; TCRdb keeps in-frame clones, though not all of them. In the table there are around 10,000 clones, roughly 62% of which are singletons. The CDR3 sequence is 13 residues long. Per germline, CDR1 SGHTS and CDR2 YDEGEE. Trimming pared 3 bases from V and 3 bases from J, leaving 10 bases between. Both peripheral blood and punch biopsies of lesional scalp skin were obtained from patients who had alopecia areata. The data were taken from a study of CD8+ T cells in alopecia areata.

V gene TRBV5-8 combines with J gene TRBJ2-7; no firm D call. The sequences come from skin, collected at week 0. The clonotype originates from a human donor with alopecia areata. The CDR3, as DNA: TGTGCCAGCAGCTCGCAGGAGAACTACGAGCAGTACTTC. This sequence encodes CASSSQENYEQYF.